Listed below are T cell receptor beta chains from one sample, sequenced in a study of OX40 agonist ivuxolimab in advanced cancers. The assay was immunoSEQ multiplex PCR, and TCRdb's table has in-frame clones only and misses some. The table includes roughly 67,000 clones, 80% to 90% detected once. Sequencing was performed on CD4+ or CD8+ T cells sorted from blood, taken in a trial of the OX40 agonist ivuxolimab. The receptors stem from an adult with an advanced solid tumor such as melanoma, head and neck, liver or kidney cancer. Each CDR3 is given with its conserved first and last residue. Fields, in order: CDR3 DNA, CDR3 protein, clone size, D gene, J gene, V gene. A D gene is named only where the DNA matches it firmly. Some rows have no size entry. The others give once, few or many, or a class for an expanded clone.

TGTGCCAGCAGCTACGATAACAGGGATGAAGCTTTCTTT	CASSYDNRDEAFF	once	NA	TRBJ1-1	TRBV2
TGTGCCAGCAGTGGTATGGCAAGCTCTGGGGCCAACGTCCTGACTTTC	CASSGMASSGANVLTF	NA	NA	TRBJ2-6	TRBV2
TGTGCCAGCAGCCTCGACAGTAGGAATTCACCCCTCCACTTT	CASSLDSRNSPLHF	NA	NA	TRBJ1-6	TRBV5-4
TGTGCCAGCAGCCCTGGGACTAGCGGGGGTCTCCAGGAGACCCAGTACTTC	CASSPGTSGGLQETQYF	NA	TRBD2	TRBJ2-5	TRBV9
TGTGCCAGCAGAGGACAGGGATTGGATGAGCAGTTCTTC	CASRGQGLDEQFF	NA	TRBD1	TRBJ2-1	TRBV6-6
TGTGCCAGCAGTTACGAACAGGGTTCGAGTTACGAGCAGTACTTC	CASSYEQGSSYEQYF	NA	NA	TRBJ2-7	TRBV6-5
TGTGCCTGGAGGTCTGTGGCCTACGAGCAGTACTTC	CAWRSVAYEQYF	NA	NA	TRBJ2-7	TRBV30
TGTGCCAGCAGCTTGAAGGGAGGCACCGGGGAGCTGTTTTTT	CASSLKGGTGELFF	once	NA	TRBJ2-2	TRBV5-6
TGTGCCATCAGTGGGGGGACAGTTAATGAAAAACTGTTTTTT	CAISGGTVNEKLFF	NA	TRBD1	TRBJ1-4	TRBV10-3
TGTGCCAGCAGCCCAACAGGTGCGGGGGCGCGTCCCGGGGAGCTGTTTTTT	CASSPTGAGARPGELFF	NA	NA	TRBJ2-2	TRBV7-3
TGTGCCAGCAGCCCCAGGGACAGCTCCTACGAGCAGTACTTC	CASSPRDSSYEQYF	NA	TRBD1	TRBJ2-7	TRBV13
TGTGCCAGCGCGAATACAGGGAGCTCCTACAATGAGCAGTTCTTC	CASANTGSSYNEQFF	NA	NA	TRBJ2-1	TRBV18
TGTGCCAGCAGTCCCATATCCTGGGACAACAACATGAACACTGAAGCTTTCTTT	CASSPISWDNNMNTEAFF	NA	NA	TRBJ1-1	TRBV2
TGCGCCAGCAGCTTTGGACAGGGCACAGATACGCAGTATTTT	CASSFGQGTDTQYF	NA	TRBD1	TRBJ2-3	TRBV5-1
TGTGCCAGTAGTTCCGCAACGGTGAATAATTCACCCCTCCACTTT	CASSSATVNNSPLHF	few	NA	TRBJ1-6	TRBV19
TGTGCCAGCTCACCGGCGGGCACTGAAGCTTTCTTT	CASSPAGTEAFF	NA	NA	TRBJ1-1	TRBV18
TGTGCCAGTAGTATACAGGGGATCTCCCACGAGCAGTACTTC	CASSIQGISHEQYF	NA	NA	TRBJ2-7	TRBV19
TGTGCCAGCAGCTCCCAGGGCGCAGGGGGCAATCAGCCCCAGCATTTT	CASSSQGAGGNQPQHF	NA	NA	TRBJ1-5	TRBV5-6
TGTGCCAGCAGCCCCGACAGTGAGGGCTACACCTTC	CASSPDSEGYTF	NA	NA	TRBJ1-2	TRBV7-9
TGTGCCAACGCCCCGGACAGAACTTATCAGCCCCAGCATTTT	CANAPDRTYQPQHF	NA	NA	TRBJ1-5	TRBV6-1
TGTGCCATCAGTGAGTCGAGGGCCCCTGACATCTACTATACGCAGTATTTT	CAISESRAPDIYYTQYF	NA	NA	TRBJ2-3	TRBV10-3
TGTGCCAGCAGACTCCGGGACAGGGGAGAAAAACTGTTTTTT	CASRLRDRGEKLFF	NA	TRBD1	TRBJ1-4	TRBV6-5
TGCGCCAGCAGCCTCCGCTCGGCGAGTGAAGAGACCCAGTACTTC	CASSLRSASEETQYF	NA	NA	TRBJ2-5	TRBV5-1